The TCR beta chain under discussion was sequenced for a study of blood T cell repertoires in COVID-19. Assay: immunoSEQ multiplex PCR; the TCRdb copy retains only in-frame clones and omits some. The sample carries roughly 280,000 clones, just under 90% recorded once. The CDR3 has 13 residues. Looked up from germline, CDR1 is SQVTM and CDR2 is ANQGSEA. V trimming: 8 bases; J trimming: 2 bases; junction bases outside the gene matches: 8. This receptor was obtained from a woman under 40 with acute COVID-19. The chain has TRBV29-1 and TRBJ1-2; TRBD1 agrees at 7 bases. Sequenced: PBMCs or T cells enriched from blood (not recorded which). The CDR3 loop is CSTYRGGNYGYTF. In nucleotides, the CDR3 is TGCAGCACCTACAGGGGTGGGAACTATGGCTACACCTTC.